This T cell receptor beta chain was identified during a study of blood T cell repertoires in COVID-19. Profiling relied on immunoSEQ multiplex PCR, and the TCRdb table lists in-frame clones only, not all of them. Of roughly 230,000 clones in the sample, about 85% are singletons; the top ten hold 5% to 7.5%. Germline loops: CDR1 MDHEN, CDR2 SYDVKM. Unmatched junction bases numbered 11, after V lost 5 bases and J lost 19 bases. This CDR3 is built from 13 residues. This receptor was identified in a woman aged 45-65 years who had been exposed to COVID-19. The chain combines TRBV28 with TRBJ1-6; 10 bases match TRBD1. The specimen sequenced was PBMCs or T cells enriched from blood (not recorded which). This CDR3 reads CASSPFQTGGRHF. CDR3 bases: TGTGCCAGCAGTCCTTTCCAGACAGGGGGCCGGCACTTT.